This T cell receptor beta chain emerged from a study of a mutant IDH1 vaccine in newly diagnosed glioma. The CDR3 runs 16 residues. The V end was cut by 5 bases, the J end by 1 base, with 14 bases between. The V gene's germline CDR1 is SGHTA and CDR2 FQGNSA. Judged by abundance, this clone is medium-sized. Its antigen is unidentified. Method: immunoSEQ multiplex PCR; TCRdb's copy keeps in-frame clones and lacks some. The data show tens of thousands of clones, over 75% seen once. Points from the study as a whole: Seemingly, top peripheral T cell clonotype changes bore no relation to pseudoprogression.

Time point described: week 5, during vaccination. The content of each vaccine dose was 300 ug of mutant IDH1 20-mer peptide, and topical imiquimod accompanied it. The material was PBMCs, obtained from a glioma patient whose treatment included an IDH1 peptide vaccine. This chain uses TRBV7-2 with TRBJ2-2; a possible D gene is TRBD1 (6 bases). The clonotype originates from a man in his fifties with glioma. Here the CDR3 reads CASSPSDSLNTGELFF. In DNA, the CDR3 is TGTGCCAGCAGCCCGTCGGACAGCTTGAACACCGGGGAGCTGTTTTTT.